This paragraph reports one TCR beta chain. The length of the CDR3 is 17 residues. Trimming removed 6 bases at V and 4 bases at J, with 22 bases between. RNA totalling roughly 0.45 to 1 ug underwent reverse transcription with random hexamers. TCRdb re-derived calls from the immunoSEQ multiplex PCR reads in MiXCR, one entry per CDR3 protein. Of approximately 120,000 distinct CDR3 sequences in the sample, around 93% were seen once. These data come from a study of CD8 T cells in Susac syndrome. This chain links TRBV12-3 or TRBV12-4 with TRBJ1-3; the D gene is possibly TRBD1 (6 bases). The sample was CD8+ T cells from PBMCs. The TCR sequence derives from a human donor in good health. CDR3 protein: CASRADSGGATGNTIYF. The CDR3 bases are TGTGCCAGCAGGGCCGACTCCGGGGGGGCTACGGGAAACACCATATATTTT.